A selection of T cell receptor beta chains follows, all from one sample in a study of human T cells and chemical hapten exposure. Via MiXCR, TCRdb re-called the RACE reads, giving one row per CDR3 protein. Of 80,000 to 100,000 distinct CDR3 sequences listed, 9.6% are singletons. The sequenced sample was whole blood, obtained in connection with sensitization to the hapten diphenylcyclopropenone (DPC). The origin of the receptors is a woman aged 40 to 55 with alopecia areata. Some clones in this sample may be carry-over from other donors' samples. CDR3s include the opening cysteine and the closing phenylalanine or tryptophan. D genes are given only for firm matches. Expanded clones get a size class; other rows say once, few or many, or leave the size out.

cdr3_nt: TGTGCCATCCGGTGGGAGGGCAATCAGCCCCAGCATTTT; cdr3_aa: CAIRWEGNQPQHF; j_call: TRBJ1-5; cdr3_length: 13; clone_size: many; d_call: .; v_call: TRBV6-1
cdr3_nt: TGTGCCAGCTCCGGACAGCCGCCCACTGAAGCTTTCTTT; cdr3_aa: CASSGQPPTEAFF; j_call: TRBJ1-1; cdr3_length: 13; clone_size: .; d_call: .; v_call: TRBV18
cdr3_nt: TGTGCCAGCAGTCCCGGGACAGGGCTGAACACTGAAGCTTTCTTT; cdr3_aa: CASSPGTGLNTEAFF; j_call: TRBJ1-1; cdr3_length: 15; clone_size: .; d_call: TRBD1; v_call: TRBV12-3/TRBV12-4
cdr3_nt: TGTGCCAGTAGTGGGGGTCTAGCGGGCCATCCGAACACCGGGGAGCTGTTTTTT; cdr3_aa: CASSGGLAGHPNTGELFF; j_call: TRBJ2-2; cdr3_length: 18; clone_size: many; d_call: TRBD2; v_call: TRBV19
cdr3_nt: TGTGCCAGCAGCTTAAAGGGGGCGATAAGGGGCTACACCTTC; cdr3_aa: CASSLKGAIRGYTF; j_call: TRBJ1-2; cdr3_length: 14; clone_size: many; d_call: TRBD1; v_call: TRBV7-6
cdr3_nt: TGCGCCAGCAGCTTGTTACAGGGGGACACCGGGGAGCTGTTTTTT; cdr3_aa: CASSLLQGDTGELFF; j_call: TRBJ2-2; cdr3_length: 15; clone_size: few; d_call: TRBD1; v_call: TRBV5-1
cdr3_nt: TGCGCCAGCAGCTTGTACGCTAGCGGGGGAGAGACCCAGTACTTC; cdr3_aa: CASSLYASGGETQYF; j_call: TRBJ2-5; cdr3_length: 15; clone_size: many; d_call: TRBD2; v_call: TRBV5-1
cdr3_nt: TGTGCCAGCAGCTCGCGACAGGGGAATGAAAAACTGTTTTTT; cdr3_aa: CASSSRQGNEKLFF; j_call: TRBJ1-4; cdr3_length: 14; clone_size: .; d_call: TRBD1; v_call: TRBV7-2
cdr3_nt: TGTGCCAGCAGCGTACGGGACAATGAGGATGAAAAACTGTTTTTT; cdr3_aa: CASSVRDNEDEKLFF; j_call: TRBJ1-4; cdr3_length: 15; clone_size: many; d_call: .; v_call: TRBV11-1
cdr3_nt: TGTGCCAGCTCACCCATACAAGCTAACTATGGCTACACCTTC; cdr3_aa: CASSPIQANYGYTF; j_call: TRBJ1-2; cdr3_length: 14; clone_size: many; d_call: .; v_call: TRBV18
cdr3_nt: TGTGCCAGCAGCCAAGATTTCGGACAGGGGCAGCCCCAGCATTTT; cdr3_aa: CASSQDFGQGQPQHF; j_call: TRBJ1-5; cdr3_length: 15; clone_size: many; d_call: TRBD1; v_call: TRBV4-2
cdr3_nt: TGCGCCAGCAGCCAAGAATTCGCAGCGGGGGCAGATACGCAGTATTTT; cdr3_aa: CASSQEFAAGADTQYF; j_call: TRBJ2-3; cdr3_length: 16; clone_size: many; d_call: TRBD2; v_call: TRBV4-3
cdr3_nt: TGTGCCAGCAGCTCTATGGGGGGGGGCTACGAGCAGTACTTC; cdr3_aa: CASSSMGGGYEQYF; j_call: TRBJ2-7; cdr3_length: 14; clone_size: few; d_call: TRBD2; v_call: TRBV7-6
cdr3_nt: TGTGCCAGCAGCTTAGATCCTAGCGGGGGCGCCACAGATACGCAGTATTTT; cdr3_aa: CASSLDPSGGATDTQYF; j_call: TRBJ2-3; cdr3_length: 17; clone_size: few; d_call: TRBD2; v_call: TRBV7-3
cdr3_nt: TGCGCCAGCAGGAACTTCCTAGCGGGGGTCGGTGAGCAGTTCTTC; cdr3_aa: CASRNFLAGVGEQFF; j_call: TRBJ2-1; cdr3_length: 15; clone_size: many; d_call: TRBD2; v_call: TRBV4-3
cdr3_nt: TGCGCCAGCAGCCAAGATTCCAGGGGGTTGACAGATACGCAGTATTTT; cdr3_aa: CASSQDSRGLTDTQYF; j_call: TRBJ2-3; cdr3_length: 16; clone_size: few; d_call: TRBD1; v_call: TRBV4-1
cdr3_nt: TGTGCCAGCAGCCATTCAACAGGGATGCAGTCTGGAAACACCATATATTTT; cdr3_aa: CASSHSTGMQSGNTIYF; j_call: TRBJ1-3; cdr3_length: 17; clone_size: many; d_call: .; v_call: TRBV3-1
cdr3_nt: TGCAGTGCTTCGACTAGCGGGGGGTCCTACAATGAGCAGTTCTTC; cdr3_aa: CSASTSGGSYNEQFF; j_call: TRBJ2-1; cdr3_length: 15; clone_size: few; d_call: TRBD2; v_call: TRBV20-1
cdr3_nt: TGCAGTGCTAGAGATAGGAGTTTAGTAAATCAGCCCCAGCATTTT; cdr3_aa: CSARDRSLVNQPQHF; j_call: TRBJ1-5; cdr3_length: 15; clone_size: few; d_call: .; v_call: TRBV20-1
cdr3_nt: TGTGCCAGCAGCAAAGGGTACAGCGACCAGCCGGTGGGCTACACCTTC; cdr3_aa: CASSKGYSDQPVGYTF; j_call: TRBJ1-2; cdr3_length: 16; clone_size: few; d_call: .; v_call: TRBV21-1
cdr3_nt: TGTGCCAGCAGTTACCCCAGGGGACTTATCTACGAGCAGTACTTC; cdr3_aa: CASSYPRGLIYEQYF; j_call: TRBJ2-7; cdr3_length: 15; clone_size: .; d_call: .; v_call: TRBV6-6
cdr3_nt: TGTGCCAGCAGTGAAAATGGTGGAGGAGAGACCCAGTACTTC; cdr3_aa: CASSENGGGETQYF; j_call: TRBJ2-5; cdr3_length: 14; clone_size: many; d_call: .; v_call: TRBV6-1
cdr3_nt: TGTGCCAGCAGCCCTGAGGGGGCCCGTGGCTACACCTTC; cdr3_aa: CASSPEGARGYTF; j_call: TRBJ1-2; cdr3_length: 13; clone_size: many; d_call: TRBD1; v_call: TRBV6-6
cdr3_nt: TGTGCCGCTGGGGTGGGCGGAGAAGCTTTCTTT; cdr3_aa: CAAGVGGEAFF; j_call: TRBJ1-1; cdr3_length: 11; clone_size: .; d_call: .; v_call: TRBV10-3
cdr3_nt: TGTGCCAGTAGTATCGCGGCAGGGAGTAACTACGAGCAGTACTTC; cdr3_aa: CASSIAAGSNYEQYF; j_call: TRBJ2-7; cdr3_length: 15; clone_size: .; d_call: .; v_call: TRBV19
cdr3_nt: TGTGCCAGCCTGGCCGGGAGCTCCTATAATTCACCCCTCCACTTT; cdr3_aa: CASLAGSSYNSPLHF; j_call: TRBJ1-6; cdr3_length: 15; clone_size: many; d_call: .; v_call: TRBV6-1
cdr3_nt: TGTGCCAGCAGCCATAGTTCGAGCGGGGGCACTGAAGCTTTCTTT; cdr3_aa: CASSHSSSGGTEAFF; j_call: TRBJ1-1; cdr3_length: 15; clone_size: .; d_call: .; v_call: TRBV4-2
cdr3_nt: TGTGCCAGCAGTCGGGACAGGGTCCTCTACGAGCAGTACTTC; cdr3_aa: CASSRDRVLYEQYF; j_call: TRBJ2-7; cdr3_length: 14; clone_size: few; d_call: TRBD1; v_call: TRBV6-8
cdr3_nt: TGTGCCAGCAGCTTCCAGGGTAGCCAGGGTTCACCCCTCCACTTT; cdr3_aa: CASSFQGSQGSPLHF; j_call: TRBJ1-6; cdr3_length: 15; clone_size: few; d_call: .; v_call: TRBV7-2
cdr3_nt: TGTGCCAGCAGTGAACAGGGACTAGCGGGGTACAATGAGCAGTTCTTC; cdr3_aa: CASSEQGLAGYNEQFF; j_call: TRBJ2-1; cdr3_length: 16; clone_size: .; d_call: TRBD2; v_call: TRBV6-1
cdr3_nt: TGTGCCAGCAGCCCGGGACAGGGGCCAGATACGCAGTATTTT; cdr3_aa: CASSPGQGPDTQYF; j_call: TRBJ2-3; cdr3_length: 14; clone_size: few; d_call: TRBD1; v_call: TRBV7-6
cdr3_nt: TGTGCCAGCTCATCAAAGGTGGATTCACCCCTCCACTTT; cdr3_aa: CASSSKVDSPLHF; j_call: TRBJ1-6; cdr3_length: 13; clone_size: many; d_call: .; v_call: TRBV18
cdr3_nt: TGTGCCACCAGCAGGCCGGGGTCGAAAAACTATGGCTACACCTTC; cdr3_aa: CATSRPGSKNYGYTF; j_call: TRBJ1-2; cdr3_length: 15; clone_size: .; d_call: .; v_call: TRBV15
cdr3_nt: TGTGCCAGCAGCCAAGATCGGACAGGGGCAGAGACCCAGTACTTC; cdr3_aa: CASSQDRTGAETQYF; j_call: TRBJ2-5; cdr3_length: 15; clone_size: .; d_call: TRBD1; v_call: TRBV4-2
cdr3_nt: TGTGCCAGCAGCTTAGATTCGGGGGCTGGTGAAAAACTGTTTTTT; cdr3_aa: CASSLDSGAGEKLFF; j_call: TRBJ1-4; cdr3_length: 15; clone_size: .; d_call: .; v_call: TRBV7-2
cdr3_nt: TGCAGTGCTAGGCGGGGGGCCAATCAGCCCCAGCATTTT; cdr3_aa: CSARRGANQPQHF; j_call: TRBJ1-5; cdr3_length: 13; clone_size: many; d_call: .; v_call: TRBV20-1
cdr3_nt: TGTGCCAGCAGTTTCCGACAGATGAACACTGAAGCTTTCTTT; cdr3_aa: CASSFRQMNTEAFF; j_call: TRBJ1-1; cdr3_length: 14; clone_size: many; d_call: .; v_call: TRBV7-9
cdr3_nt: TGTGCCAGCAGTCCGACAGGGACGAACACCGGGGAGCTGTTTTTT; cdr3_aa: CASSPTGTNTGELFF; j_call: TRBJ2-2; cdr3_length: 15; clone_size: .; d_call: TRBD1; v_call: TRBV12-3/TRBV12-4
cdr3_nt: TGCGCCAGCAGCCGCAGGGAAGGGCTGAACACTGAAGCTTTCTTT; cdr3_aa: CASSRREGLNTEAFF; j_call: TRBJ1-1; cdr3_length: 15; clone_size: many; d_call: .; v_call: TRBV4-1
cdr3_nt: TGTGCCAGTACACATCACCCCCGGGTACGCGTGAACACTGAAGCTTTCTTT; cdr3_aa: CASTHHPRVRVNTEAFF; j_call: TRBJ1-1; cdr3_length: 17; clone_size: few; d_call: .; v_call: TRBV19
cdr3_nt: TGTGCCAGCAGCTTGAATTCTAACTATGGCTACACCTTC; cdr3_aa: CASSLNSNYGYTF; j_call: TRBJ1-2; cdr3_length: 13; clone_size: .; d_call: .; v_call: TRBV5-4
cdr3_nt: TGTGCCAGCAGTTACGGGGACAGGAATAATTCACCCCTCCACTTT; cdr3_aa: CASSYGDRNNSPLHF; j_call: TRBJ1-6; cdr3_length: 15; clone_size: many; d_call: TRBD1; v_call: TRBV6-5
cdr3_nt: TGTGCCAGCAGCCTCAATCCACCGGGTTCGAACACCGGGGAGCTGTTTTTT; cdr3_aa: CASSLNPPGSNTGELFF; j_call: TRBJ2-2; cdr3_length: 17; clone_size: few; d_call: .; v_call: TRBV3-1
cdr3_nt: TGCAGTGCTGTCCCCGCAGGGGTCAATGAGCAGTTCTTC; cdr3_aa: CSAVPAGVNEQFF; j_call: TRBJ2-1; cdr3_length: 13; clone_size: .; d_call: .; v_call: TRBV20-1
cdr3_nt: TGTGCCAGCAGCCAGGTTCGGGTTCCTAATGAAAAACTGTTTTTT; cdr3_aa: CASSQVRVPNEKLFF; j_call: TRBJ1-4; cdr3_length: 15; clone_size: .; d_call: .; v_call: TRBV11-2
cdr3_nt: TGTGCCAGCAGCCTGTACAGCACAGATACGCAGTATTTT; cdr3_aa: CASSLYSTDTQYF; j_call: TRBJ2-3; cdr3_length: 13; clone_size: few; d_call: .; v_call: TRBV14
cdr3_nt: TGTGCCAGCAGCCAAGATTTAGCGGCCACCTACGAGCAGTACTTC; cdr3_aa: CASSQDLAATYEQYF; j_call: TRBJ2-7; cdr3_length: 15; clone_size: many; d_call: .; v_call: TRBV4-2
cdr3_nt: TGTGCCAGCAGCCCAACGGGCCAACCCCCATACGAGCAGTACTTC; cdr3_aa: CASSPTGQPPYEQYF; j_call: TRBJ2-7; cdr3_length: 15; clone_size: many; d_call: .; v_call: TRBV3-1
cdr3_nt: TGTGCCAGCCATCCCGGGACAGACTTATACGAGCAGTACTTC; cdr3_aa: CASHPGTDLYEQYF; j_call: TRBJ2-7; cdr3_length: 14; clone_size: many; d_call: TRBD1; v_call: TRBV11-2
cdr3_nt: TGTGCCAGCAGCCACCGGGGGGGGACTAGCGGTGAGACCCAGTACTTC; cdr3_aa: CASSHRGGTSGETQYF; j_call: TRBJ2-5; cdr3_length: 16; clone_size: many; d_call: TRBD2; v_call: TRBV6-5
cdr3_nt: TGTGCCAGCAGTTTCGGACTAGCGGGCACAGATACGCAGTATTTT; cdr3_aa: CASSFGLAGTDTQYF; j_call: TRBJ2-3; cdr3_length: 15; clone_size: few; d_call: TRBD2; v_call: TRBV2
cdr3_nt: TGTGCCAGCAGCAAACATGAGCAGTACTTC; cdr3_aa: CASSKHEQYF; j_call: TRBJ2-7; cdr3_length: 10; clone_size: few; d_call: .; v_call: TRBV21-1
cdr3_nt: TGTGCCAGTAGTAAAAGTCCTAACACCGGGGAGCTGTTTTTT; cdr3_aa: CASSKSPNTGELFF; j_call: TRBJ2-2; cdr3_length: 14; clone_size: few; d_call: .; v_call: TRBV19
cdr3_nt: TGCGCCACGACCGAAGGGCCTGGGGCCAACGTCCTGACTTTC; cdr3_aa: CATTEGPGANVLTF; j_call: TRBJ2-6; cdr3_length: 14; clone_size: many; d_call: .; v_call: TRBV4-1
cdr3_nt: TGCGCCAGCAGCCATGGCCTGGTTCTGACAGGGGATTCACCCCTCCACTTT; cdr3_aa: CASSHGLVLTGDSPLHF; j_call: TRBJ1-6; cdr3_length: 17; clone_size: few; d_call: TRBD1; v_call: TRBV4-1
cdr3_nt: TGCGCCAGCAGCTTTTTGGGGGCAGGGGACACTGAAGCTTTCTTT; cdr3_aa: CASSFLGAGDTEAFF; j_call: TRBJ1-1; cdr3_length: 15; clone_size: few; d_call: .; v_call: TRBV5-1
cdr3_nt: TGTGCCAGTCTGACTAGCATCCACGAGCAGTACTTC; cdr3_aa: CASLTSIHEQYF; j_call: TRBJ2-7; cdr3_length: 12; clone_size: .; d_call: TRBD2; v_call: TRBV2
cdr3_nt: TGTGCCAGCAGCTACTTAGCGGGTTACCCCTACGAGCAGTACTTC; cdr3_aa: CASSYLAGYPYEQYF; j_call: TRBJ2-7; cdr3_length: 15; clone_size: few; d_call: TRBD2; v_call: TRBV6-2/TRBV6-3
cdr3_nt: TGTGCCAGCAGCTTAGCGGGCGGGGTAGATACGCAGTATTTT; cdr3_aa: CASSLAGGVDTQYF; j_call: TRBJ2-3; cdr3_length: 14; clone_size: .; d_call: .; v_call: TRBV7-2